This passage covers 32 T cell receptor beta chains from one sample sequenced in a study of T cells after yellow fever vaccination. Each CDR3 protein gets one entry after TCRdb re-called the 5' RACE reads with MiXCR. The sample consists of around 360,000 distinct CDR3 sequences, more than 9% of them appearing once. The material sequenced was PBMCs, taken on the day of the first yellow fever vaccination. These receptors originate from a young man who received the YFV17D yellow fever vaccine.

This clonotype was seen only a few times. V is TRBV4-1 and J is TRBJ1-1, with D tentatively TRBD1 (6 bases). The CDR3 sequence is 15 residues long. Deletions cut 1 base from V and 4 bases from J, with 13 bases between. Germline assignment: CDR1 MGHRA and CDR2 YSYEKL. The CDR3 bases are TGCGCCAGCAGCCAAGCATGGCAGGGGACCACTGAAGCTTTCTTT. Amino acids: CASSQAWQGTTEAFF.

A few counts support this clonotype. The chain is built from TRBV19 and TRBJ1-1, with D possibly TRBD1 on 5 matching bases. Trimming pared 3 bases from V and 7 bases from J, leaving 12 bases between. The germline V gene encodes CDR1 LNHDA and CDR2 SQIVND (reference sequence). The CDR3 covers 13 residues. CDR3 in DNA: TGTGCCAGTAGTATGTGGCAGGGAATTGAAGCTTTCTTT. It specifies CASSMWQGIEAFF.

The CDR3 DNA sequence: TGCGCCAGCAACTCGGGTTCTGAGAACACTGAAGCTTTCTTT. Translation: CASNSGSENTEAFF. The rearrangement uses TRBV5-1 and TRBJ1-1, with D uncertain. From germline, CDR1 is SGHRS and CDR2 YFSETQ. This CDR3 is built from 14 residues. V was trimmed by 6 bases and J by 1 base, leaving 13 bases between them.

This clonotype was found a few times. This chain connects TRBV4-2 to TRBJ2-3; the match to TRBD2 covers 8 bases. With V trimmed by 1 base and J by 5 bases, 8 bases remained unmatched. In germline, CDR1 is LGHNA, CDR2 YNFKEQ. This CDR3 spans 16 amino acids. The CDR3 loop reads CASSQAAGGAEDTQYF. CDR3 bases: TGTGCCAGCAGCCAAGCGGCGGGGGGTGCGGAAGATACGCAGTATTTT.

The chain joins TRBV6-5 to TRBJ1-2, with 9 bases matching TRBD1. The germline V gene has CDR1 MNHEY and CDR2 SVGAGI. The CDR3 contains 15 residues. J lost 3 bases, V lost 4 bases, and 6 bases had no gene match. The CDR3 DNA is TGTGCCAGCAGTTCCCGACAGGGGGAGTACTATGGCTACACCTTC. Protein sequence: CASSSRQGEYYGYTF.

This clonotype was seen a handful of times. The chain joins TRBV29-1 to TRBJ2-7, with D unresolved. Per the germline V gene, CDR1 is SQVTM and CDR2 is ANQGSEA. The CDR3 spans 12 residues. Trimming stripped 6 bases from V and 0 bases from J, with 9 bases between. For the CDR3, the DNA is TGCAGCGTCGCAGTCGGCTCCTACGAGCAGTACTTC. As protein: CSVAVGSYEQYF.

This clonotype appeared a few times. The CDR3 DNA reads as TGCGCCAGCAGGGGAAACGGACAGAGCACAGATACGCAGTATTTT. This encodes CASRGNGQSTDTQYF. The V call is TRBV5-1, the J call TRBJ2-3; a weak D match, TRBD1 (6 bases). The length of the CDR3 is 15 residues. V was trimmed by 5 bases and J by 0 bases, leaving 13 bases between them. Germline V gives CDR1 SGHRS, CDR2 YFSETQ.

This clonotype has a handful of counts. This chain uses TRBV6-2 or TRBV6-3 with TRBJ2-1, with TRBD1 matching over 8 bases. Germline V gene sequence: CDR1 MNHEY, CDR2 SVGEGT. This CDR3 region has 14 residues. Trimming removed 7 bases from V and 7 bases from J; junction bases left unmatched: 9. CDR3 residues: CASTQTGDENEQFF. The CDR3 bases are TGTGCCAGCACTCAGACAGGGGATGAGAATGAGCAGTTCTTC.

This clonotype was detected only a few times. V usage is TRBV29-1 and J usage is TRBJ1-2; tentative D call: TRBD1 (5 bases). This CDR3 has 14 amino acids. Trimming left V 4 bases short and J 4 bases short, with 16 bases between. Germline values: CDR1 SQVTM, CDR2 ANQGSEA. The CDR3 nucleotides are TGCAGCGTTGCGGTGGACAAGGCGTTCTATGGCTACACCTTC. This gives the protein CSVAVDKAFYGYTF.

This clonotype occurred a few times. The chain joins TRBV12-3 or TRBV12-4 to TRBJ2-7; D not resolved. The CDR3 is 12 residues long. V lost 1 base and J 6 bases, leaving 7 bases between the germline ends. CDR3: CASSLGMLEQYF. CDR3 DNA: TGTGCCAGCAGTTTAGGCATGCTCGAGCAGTACTTC.

This clonotype was seen a few times. This sequence joins TRBV19 and TRBJ2-2, with D unresolved. Germline V CDR1 and CDR2: LNHDA, SQIVND (reference sequence). The CDR3 runs 13 residues. V was trimmed by 4 bases and J by 5 bases, leaving 8 bases between them. In DNA form, the CDR3 reads TGTGCCAGTAGTAAAGGAGAGACCGGGGAGCTGTTTTTT. Translating it yields CASSKGETGELFF.

This clonotype was detected a few times. V and J are TRBV6-2 or TRBV6-3 and TRBJ2-3, with 8 bases identical to TRBD1. CDR1 and CDR2 (germline): MNHEY, SVGEGT. The junction had 7 bases not matched to a gene; V was cut back by 5 bases and J by 3 bases. CDR3 length: 15 amino acids. CDR3 sequence reads: CASSQPRTGTDTQYF. The CDR3 bases are TGTGCCAGCAGTCAACCCAGGACAGGGACAGATACGCAGTATTTT.

The table lists this clonotype with a few counts. The chain employs TRBV7-9 and TRBJ2-6, with D uncertain. The germline V gene encodes CDR1 SEHNR and CDR2 FQNEAQ (reference sequence). The V gene lost 8 bases and the J gene lost 2 bases, with 7 bases spanning the gap. The CDR3 consists of 13 residues. The CDR3 DNA is TGTGCCAGCGGACGAACTGGGGCCAACGTCCTGACTTTC. Translated, it gives CASGRTGANVLTF.

This clonotype showed up just a few times. The V gene is TRBV4-3, the J gene TRBJ1-3; D possibly corresponds to TRBD1 (5 bases). Trimming removed 0 bases at V and 0 bases at J, with 6 bases between. This CDR3 comprises 15 residues. From germline, CDR1 is LGHNA and CDR2 YSLEER. Here the CDR3 DNA reads TGCGCCAGCAGCCAAGATCAGGGCTCTGGAAACACCATATATTTT. Protein sequence: CASSQDQGSGNTIYF.

This sequence joins TRBV15 and TRBJ2-7; possible D gene TRBD2, 7 bases. The CDR3 runs to 15 residues. Germline CDR1 reads LNHNV; CDR2 reads YYDKDF (reference sequence). With 4 bases removed from V and 3 bases from J, the gap between germline ends came to 16 bases. CDR3 in amino acids: CATSTGGRGLYEQYF. In nucleotides, the CDR3 is TGTGCCACCAGCACCGGGGGGCGGGGGCTCTACGAGCAGTACTTC.

The gene calls are TRBV23-1 and TRBJ2-5; 9 bases are a match to TRBD1. TRBV23-1 is assigned to the ORF class and has an uncertain function. CDR3 length: 17 residues. The ends lost 0 bases at V and 4 bases at J; junction bases unmatched: 9. CDR3 DNA: TGCGCCAGCAGTCAATCTAGAGGACAGGGGTCTGGAGAGACCCAGTACTTC. This sequence encodes CASSQSRGQGSGETQYF.

There are many counts of this clonotype. The chain links TRBV5-1 to TRBJ1-1; D ambiguous. Germline loops: CDR1 SGHRS, CDR2 YFSETQ. Trimming pared 0 bases from V and 1 base from J, leaving 4 bases between. The CDR3 has 13 residues. CDR3 residues: CASSLGENTEAFF. CDR3 DNA sequence: TGCGCCAGCAGCTTGGGAGAGAACACTGAAGCTTTCTTT.

The genes are TRBV14 and TRBJ2-5; 7 bases match TRBD1. The junction had 7 bases not matched to a gene; V was cut back by 4 bases and J by 5 bases. The CDR3 length is 14 residues. Germline loops: CDR1 SGHDN, CDR2 FVKESK. The CDR3 DNA follows: TGTGCCAGCAGCCCTAGACAGGGTTTGGAGACCCAGTACTTC. It specifies CASSPRQGLETQYF.

In its sample, this clonotype was seen a few times. J is TRBJ1-1 and V is TRBV21-1. TRBV21-1 has pseudogene status. This CDR3 contains 14 residues. This CDR3 is CASSKVRFNTEAFF. The DNA of the CDR3 is TGTGCCAGCAGCAAAGTAAGATTTAACACTGAAGCTTTCTTT.

Ten or more counts support this clonotype. V is TRBV7-3 and J is TRBJ2-1; no definite D call. The CDR3 is 12 amino acids. Looked up from germline, CDR1 is SGHTA and CDR2 is FQGTGA. V was clipped by 3 bases and J by 6 bases, with 6 bases between them. The CDR3 loop reads CASSFLFNEQFF. CDR3 sequence (DNA): TGTGCCAGCAGCTTTCTTTTCAATGAGCAGTTCTTC. Full variable domain (missing parts from reference TRBV7-3 and TRBJ2-1): GAGVSQTPSNKVTEKGKYVELRCDPISGHTALYWYRQSLGQGPEFLIYFQGTGAADDSGLPNDRFFAVRPEGSVSTLKIQRTERGDSAVYLCASSFLFNEQFFGPGTRLTVL.

This clonotype was counted between two and nine times. The V call is TRBV24-1, the J call TRBJ2-3; no clear D gene. Germline V gene sequence: CDR1 KGHDR, CDR2 SFDVKD. CDR3 length: 16 amino acids. The V end was cut by 3 bases, the J end by 0 bases, with 12 bases between. The CDR3 region is CATSDPGRTSTDTQYF. CDR3 bases: TGTGCCACCAGTGATCCGGGCAGAACTAGCACAGATACGCAGTATTTT.

The rearrangement links TRBV7-2 to TRBJ1-1; 9 bases line up with TRBD1. Germline trimming cut 5 bases from V and 1 base from J; bases unmatched to any gene: 2. CDR1 SGHTA and CDR2 FQGNSA come from the germline V gene. The CDR3 length is 14 residues. The CDR3 sequence: CASSKQGANTEAFF. The CDR3 coding sequence is TGTGCCAGCAGCAAACAGGGGGCGAACACTGAAGCTTTCTTT.

The rearrangement joins TRBV7-9 to TRBJ1-3; no clear D gene. The V and J ends lost 3 bases and 1 base respectively, with 10 bases between them. The CDR3 loop spans 15 amino acids. Looked up from germline, CDR1 is SEHNR and CDR2 is FQNEAQ (reference sequence). CDR3 in amino acids: CASSFTAVSGNTIYF. The CDR3 coding sequence is TGTGCCAGCAGCTTTACGGCCGTTTCTGGAAACACCATATATTTT.

The chain couples TRBV7-2 to TRBJ2-3; D ambiguous. The CDR3 runs to 14 residues. Per germline, CDR1 SGHTA and CDR2 FQGNSA. Between the trimmed V and J ends, which lost 5 bases and 5 bases, there was a span of 14 bases. CDR3 nucleotides: TGTGCCAGCAGCCCCCGCTTTGGCGGAGATACGCAGTATTTT. It specifies CASSPRFGGDTQYF.

The gene calls are TRBV4-3 and TRBJ2-3; 9 bases match TRBD1. CDR1 is LGHNA, CDR2 YSLEER, per germline. The V segment lost 1 base and the J segment 1 base; nucleotides outside the gene matches: 9. CDR3 length equals 18 residues. The CDR3 coding sequence is TGCGCCAGCAGCCAAGGAGCCTCCGGGGACAGGGGCACAGATACGCAGTATTTT. It encodes CASSQGASGDRGTDTQYF.

This chain uses TRBV29-1 with TRBJ2-1, with 14 nucleotides matching TRBD2. This CDR3 spans 15 amino acids. J lost 5 bases, V lost 7 bases, and 7 bases had no gene match. Germline lookup yields CDR1 SQVTM and CDR2 ANQGSEA. CDR3: CSAHQTSGGDNEQFF. The CDR3 DNA reads TGCAGCGCCCATCAGACTAGCGGGGGGGACAATGAGCAGTTCTTC.

This CDR3 is CASSRRGLGNTGELFF. The CDR3, as DNA: TGCGCCAGCAGCCGGCGGGGGCTCGGTAACACCGGGGAGCTGTTTTTT. The V and J genes are TRBV5-1 and TRBJ2-2; D perhaps matches TRBD2 (7 bases). Germline CDR1 SGHRS, CDR2 YFSETQ. The CDR3 runs to 16 residues. V shed 4 bases and J shed 2 bases, with 15 bases lying between them.

The CDR3 nucleotides read TGTGCCAGCAGCCCGATCGGGAGGGCGGACCAGCCCCAGCATTTT. The encoded protein is CASSPIGRADQPQHF. The genes are TRBV7-2 and TRBJ1-5; D remains ambiguous. The CDR3 runs to 15 residues. Germline loops: CDR1 SGHTA, CDR2 FQGNSA. Trimming removed 5 bases at V and 7 bases at J, with 18 bases between. Combining the CDR3 with reference TRBV7-2 and TRBJ1-5 gives the whole variable domain GAGVSQSPSNKVTEKGKDVELRCDPISGHTALYWYRQSLGQGLEFLIYFQGNSAPDKSGLPSDRFSAERTGGSVSTLTIQRTQQEDSAVYLCASSPIGRADQPQHFGDGTRLSIL.

The chain uses TRBV20-1 and TRBJ2-1, with 10 bases aligning to TRBD1. The junction had 7 bases not matched to a gene; V was cut back by 6 bases and J by 5 bases. The CDR3 covers 14 residues. Germline values: CDR1 DFQATT, CDR2 SNEGSKA (reference sequence). CDR3 nucleotide sequence: TGCAGTGCCCCCCGGGACAGGGGCGACAATGAGCAGTTCTTC. Protein product: CSAPRDRGDNEQFF.

The V and J genes are TRBV2 and TRBJ2-7; D unresolved. CDR1 is SNHLY and CDR2 is FYNNEI in the germline V gene. V gave up 3 bases and J gave up 2 bases, with 17 bases separating them. The CDR3 spans 16 residues. In nucleotides, the CDR3 is TGTGCCAGCAGTGATCGCTCTTCAGGAAGGGCCTACGAGCAGTACTTC. Its translation is CASSDRSSGRAYEQYF.

The rearrangement links TRBV11-2 to TRBJ1-1; TRBD1 is a possible D gene (6 bases). Germline CDR1 reads SGHAT; CDR2 reads FQNNGV. This CDR3 region has 16 residues. Trimming shortened V by 5 bases and J by 3 bases, and 19 bases separated the two germline ends. This CDR3 reads CASSLRDTLFDTEAFF. CDR3 DNA: TGTGCCAGCAGCCTCAGGGACACTTTATTCGACACTGAAGCTTTCTTT.

This clonotype was seen only a few times. This chain joins TRBV10-3 and TRBJ1-5; 9 bases fit TRBD1. J gave up 7 bases and V 10 bases, and 5 bases lay outside the gene matches. Germline V gene data show CDR1 as ENHRY and CDR2 as SYGVKD. This CDR3 spans 12 amino acids. CDR3 loop: CATQGAGQPQHF. DNA for the CDR3: TGTGCCACACAGGGGGCAGGGCAGCCCCAGCATTTT.